The clone carrying this TCR beta chain was recorded many times. Its antigen is undetermined. The record originates from a study of T cells in Graves' hyperthyroidism and ophthalmopathy. Study-wide results and caveats: Appearing also in blood were most of the thyroid clonotypes expanded above 0.001. It was a median approximately six months before onset that the model predicted ophthalmopathy.

The CDR3 regions of TCR beta were amplified from RNA transcripts. The study used the HTBI primer set for a first-round RT-PCR of the TCR CDR3. MiXCR, run by TCRdb on the multiplex PCR reads, gives a single entry per CDR3 protein. The sample has more than 35,000 distinct CDR3 sequences, around 45% seen once. Investigators excluded patients with uncontrolled infection, other autoimmune disease, pregnancy or lactation. The germline V gene encodes CDR1 SEHNR and CDR2 FQNEAQ (reference sequence). The CDR3 is 13 amino acids. Trimming shortened V by 2 bases and J by 4 bases, and 8 bases separated the two germline ends.

This receptor was identified in a woman in her forties or fifties with Graves' hyperthyroidism. The chain uses TRBV7-9 and TRBJ1-2; no clear D gene. The sequencing input was peripheral blood or thyroid tissue (not recorded which). The DNA for the CDR3 is TGTGCCAGCAGCTTAAATTTGGTCTATGGCTACACCTTC. Translation: CASSLNLVYGYTF.